The text below deals with one T cell receptor (beta chain). The antigen this receptor binds is unknown. Qualities for individual bases were not recorded, and no much larger clone is one base off. V is trimmed back by 0 bases and J by 8 bases, and the junction contains 5 bases that no gene match accounts for. The CDR3 covers 15 residues, taking in both the cysteine and the phenylalanine. Of the read, only the CDR3 DNA is kept; its 45 bases are in frame from base 1. For CDR1 and CDR2, the germline V gene (reference sequence) lists MNHEY and SMNVEV. RNA was isolated from bulk, unsorted tissue, and RNA quality was assessed with a NanoDrop ND-1000 and an Agilent 2100. Donors were newly diagnosed lung cancer patients admitted for thoracic surgery in China between August and November 2014, without prior chemotherapy. Patients who had received previous radiotherapy or chemotherapy, or who had another concurrent cancer, were excluded from the study. Surgical tissue pieces of about 1-2.1 cm3 were preserved in RNAlater solution and were kept at -80 degrees C until use.

This entry is derived from a study of tumor and adjacent non-tumor tissue in lung cancer (dated by TCRdb to the late 2010s). Describing the broader study: The cohort included around twelve adenocarcinoma, a couple of squamous cell carcinoma and 1 small cell lung cancer patients. For each patient, one tumor sample and one normal lung sample were taken, giving approximately 33 paired specimens that underwent TCRbeta CDR3 sequencing. Ages among the roughly 15 patients ranged from about 30 to 85 years, there were about ten men and 5 women, and disease was at TNM stage I to III. A total of roughly 130,000,000 productive TCRbeta reads were generated by sequencing, corresponding to an average of about 4.17 million reads per sample. The study compared bulk TCRbeta repertoires from lung tumor tissue and matched distant non-tumor lung tissue of some 15 lung cancer patients. Points the paper makes about the study in general: Neither the sequencing platform nor unique molecular identifiers are named or mentioned anywhere in the methods. TCR diversity was significantly higher in younger patients, and greater tumor TCR diversity was associated with shorter overall survival and shorter disease-free survival. In normal lung, the top 100 clones accounted for a significantly larger cumulative share of the repertoire than in tumor tissue. Peripheral blood was not sequenced, so blood TCRbeta repertoires were not examined in the lung cancer patients of the study. With only roughly 15 patients in the cohort, the authors noted that larger samples and more detailed clinical data are needed. Tumor tissue showed significantly greater TCR diversity (inverse Simpson) than normal lung tissue (around 450 vs 150, P = 0.0075, Mann-Whitney U test).

Library generation was performed with multiplex PCR. The run used an Illumina HiSeq 2500. TCRbeta libraries were constructed through three rounds of nested PCR with primers (Table S4) according to protocols adapted from ARM-PCR. Before sequencing, PCR products in the 200-500 bp range were cut out of the gel and cleaned up using the QIAquick gel extraction kit. Processing in the source paper ran as follows. Trimmomatic was used to clean the reads, FLASH was used to merge the reads into complete CDR3 sequences, and MiTCR was used to assign the reads to V(D)J germline segments. Clonal diversity was computed as the inverse Simpson's index with VDJtools. Productive reads were defined as in-frame sequences without a premature stop codon. TCRdb passed the public sequencing reads through fastp at Q25 and MiXCR, retaining productive beta sequences. Rows matching on CDR3 protein sequence are summarized as one entry with the most common DNA and genes. TCRdb's processing, not the study's, gives the V and J calls here. The sample table records more than 75,000 distinct CDR3 sequences; 55% to 70% of these occur just once. The ten largest clones add up to approximately 12% of the sample.

The TCR sequence derives from a woman in her 70s with non-small cell lung cancer. The chain was built from TRBV27 and TRBJ1-2, and TRBD1 matches 11 of the central bases. The sequenced sample was lung tumor tissue. The encoded CDR3 is CASSLSGTGGGGYTF. The bases read TGTGCCAGCAGTTTATCGGGGACAGGGGGAGGCGGCTACACCTTC.